A selection of T cell receptor beta chains follows, all from one sample in a study of T cell repertoires in cytomegalovirus infection. Their cognate antigens are unknown. TCRdb ran MiXCR on the reads and lists one entry per CDR3 protein. The data hold roughly 340,000 distinct CDR3 sequences, with roughly 28% observed a single time. The source was cultured PBMCs, collected from culture after CMV antigen stimulation. Source of these receptors: a human donor in good health (CMV status not recorded). Some clones in this sample may be carry-over from other donors' samples. Each CDR3 is given without its conserved first and last residue.

TRBJ1-1,TRBV7-2,ASSHQVNTEAF
TRBJ1-5,TRBV12-3/TRBV12-4,ASRSPGPNQPQH
TRBJ1-2,TRBV12-3/TRBV12-4,ASSTPKTARNYGYT
TRBJ1-2,TRBV7-8,ASSPPNYGYT
TRBJ2-1,TRBV12-3/TRBV12-4,ASSPPPFPGLAGYGEQF
TRBJ1-5,TRBV20-1,SARDYTGGSNQPQH
TRBJ1-1,TRBV18,ASSPRQGVAGNTEAF
TRBJ2-1,TRBV7-3,ASSATGNEQF
TRBJ1-6,TRBV20-1,SARDTQGASSSYNSPLH
TRBJ1-1,TRBV4-1,ASSQEEAGGSTEAF
TRBJ2-5,TRBV10-3,AIRRTAQETQY
TRBJ2-1,TRBV27,ASSLGSSGLNEQF
TRBJ1-4,TRBV7-6,ASSQRGGHNEKLF
TRBJ2-1,TRBV20-1,SAFGLAGENEQF
TRBJ1-4,TRBV20-1,SAKWTGDEKLF
TRBJ1-2,TRBV29-1,SAPGQGDYGYT
TRBJ1-5,TRBV7-2,ASSFKVGGNQPQH
TRBJ1-1,TRBV7-3,ASSPGGMNTEAF
TRBJ1-1,TRBV7-8,ASSGRTRGRGTEAF
TRBJ1-2,TRBV4-1,ASSQERQGVWGYT
TRBJ2-5,TRBV7-2,ASSLARLAGTQETQY
TRBJ1-2,TRBV12-3/TRBV12-4,ASSLSGSGYT
TRBJ1-1,TRBV12-3/TRBV12-4,ASSPNTEAF
TRBJ1-1,TRBV7-3,ASSAQGYHTEAF
TRBJ2-7,TRBV7-1,ASSKGQGTVYEQY
TRBJ2-7,TRBV20-1,SARDHTGTAPDEQY
TRBJ2-1,TRBV27,ASRWDRGVYNEQF
TRBJ2-1,TRBV28,ASSLWAGGYYNEQF
TRBJ2-1,TRBV4-1,TSNSPGTSGNHEQF
TRBJ2-1,TRBV7-4,ASSLDQGEKNEQF
TRBJ1-5,TRBV7-8,ASSLAGGGVGNQPQH
TRBJ1-1,TRBV20-1,SAPGQGAITEAF
TRBJ1-5,TRBV23-1,ASSQCPGVGNQPQH
TRBJ1-1,TRBV7-4,ASSFQGWGTEAF
TRBJ2-7,TRBV4-1,ASSPLGLAGPSYEQY
TRBJ1-1,TRBV6-6,ASSRENTEAF
TRBJ2-5,TRBV6-6,ASLAGEETQY
TRBJ1-5,TRBV18,ASSRDGSQPQH
TRBJ1-6,TRBV10-3,AISGGYNSPLH
TRBJ1-4,TRBV27,ASSLGGTGPLSYEKLF
TRBJ2-3,TRBV2,ASTTGALTDTQY